This T cell receptor (beta chain) was captured in a study of shared clonotypes between healthy human individuals. Study results and caveats: Only blood samples were collected, and tissue repertoires likely differ. In four donors, 4.5% to 5.5% of naive CD4 clonotypes appeared in common. Naive subsets, compared against memory subsets, generally had larger estimated richness values.

V shed 5 bases and J shed 7 bases, with 9 bases lying between them. This CDR3 has 13 residues. Germline V gene lookup returns CDR1 SGHDN and CDR2 FVKESK. Assay execution took place at the deep level. Clones were sequenced by immunoSEQ multiplex PCR, and TCRdb holds only the in-frame ones, with some missing. Of about 2 million clones in the sample, roughly 96% are singletons; the top ten hold 0.13%. This clone was observed a few times. Its antigen is still unknown. Source material: naive CD4+ T cells sorted from blood. Documented subset: CD45RA+ positively selected. The TCR sequence derives from a man younger than 35 in good health. This chain connects TRBV14 to TRBJ1-6; maybe TRBD1 (5 bases). DNA for the CDR3: TGTGCCAGCAGCTCAAGGGGCAATTCACCCCTCCACTTT. Encoded protein: CASSSRGNSPLHF.